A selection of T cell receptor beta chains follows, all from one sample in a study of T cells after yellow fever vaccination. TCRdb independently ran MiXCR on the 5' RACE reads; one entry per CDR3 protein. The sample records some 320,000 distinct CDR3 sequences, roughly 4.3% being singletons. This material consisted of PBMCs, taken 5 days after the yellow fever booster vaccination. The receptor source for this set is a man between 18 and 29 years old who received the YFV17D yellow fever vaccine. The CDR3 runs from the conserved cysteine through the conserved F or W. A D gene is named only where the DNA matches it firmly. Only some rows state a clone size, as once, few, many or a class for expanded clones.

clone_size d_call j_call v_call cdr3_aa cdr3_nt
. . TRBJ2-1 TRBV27 CASSLQGYSEQFF TGTGCCAGCAGTTTACAGGGATATAGTGAGCAGTTCTTC
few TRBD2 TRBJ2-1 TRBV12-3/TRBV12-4 CASSPFASGGNEQFF TGTGCCAGCAGTCCGTTCGCTAGCGGGGGGAATGAGCAGTTCTTC
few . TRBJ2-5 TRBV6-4 CASSETGGVETQYF TGTGCCAGCAGTGAGACAGGAGGGGTAGAGACCCAGTACTTC
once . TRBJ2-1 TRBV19 CASGRALNEQFF TGTGCCAGCGGGCGGGCCCTCAATGAGCAGTTCTTC
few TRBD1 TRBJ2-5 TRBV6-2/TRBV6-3 CASNLQGAPQETQYF TGTGCCAGCAACCTACAGGGGGCACCGCAAGAGACCCAGTACTTC
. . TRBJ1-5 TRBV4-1 CASSQDGGFEQPQHF TGCGCCAGCAGCCAAGATGGCGGGTTCGAGCAGCCCCAGCATTTT
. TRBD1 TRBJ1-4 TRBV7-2 CASSLDRGSGSNEKLFF TGTGCCAGCAGCTTAGACAGGGGGTCGGGGTCTAATGAAAAACTGTTTTTT
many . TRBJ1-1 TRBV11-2 CASSLDPGPDTEAFF TGTGCCAGCAGCTTAGATCCCGGACCCGACACTGAAGCTTTCTTT
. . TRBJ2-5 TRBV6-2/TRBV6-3 CASCPGPMKETQYF TGTGCTTCCTGCCCCGGGCCGATGAAGGAGACCCAGTACTTC
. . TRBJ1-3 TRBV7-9 CASSSGFGNTIYF TGTGCCAGCAGCTCCGGCTTTGGAAACACCATATATTTT
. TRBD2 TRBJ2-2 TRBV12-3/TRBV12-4 CASSFNIRKGLAGGSTGELFF TGTGCCAGCAGTTTTAATATCCGGAAGGGACTAGCGGGGGGAAGTACCGGGGAGCTGTTTTTT
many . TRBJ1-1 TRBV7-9 CAALRGASKAEAFF TGTGCAGCACTCCGCGGGGCCTCGAAGGCAGAAGCTTTCTTT
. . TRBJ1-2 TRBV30 CAWSVGGDGYTF TGTGCCTGGAGTGTGGGGGGTGACGGCTACACCTTC
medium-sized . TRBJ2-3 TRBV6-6 CASSYTSGGQRLTDTQYF TGTGCCAGCAGTTATACCTCCGGAGGACAGCGTCTCACAGATACGCAGTATTTT
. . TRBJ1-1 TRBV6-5 CASSYPGSAEAFF TGTGCCAGCAGTTACCCGGGGTCGGCTGAAGCTTTCTTT
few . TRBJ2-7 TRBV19 CATMDANSYEQYF TGTGCCACCATGGACGCAAACTCCTACGAGCAGTACTTC
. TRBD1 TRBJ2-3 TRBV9 CASSVGQGAGEGTQYF TGTGCCAGCAGCGTGGGCCAGGGGGCTGGAGAGGGTACGCAGTATTTT
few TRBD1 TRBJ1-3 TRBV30 CACSRDRGNTIYF TGTGCCTGTAGCCGGGACAGGGGAAACACCATATATTTT
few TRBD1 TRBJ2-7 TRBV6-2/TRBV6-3 CASRRPGQGFYEQYF TGTGCCAGCCGACGACCGGGACAGGGATTTTACGAGCAGTACTTC
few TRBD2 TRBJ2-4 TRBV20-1 CSASRTSGGASNIQYF TGCAGTGCTAGTCGGACTAGCGGGGGGGCCTCAAACATTCAGTACTTC
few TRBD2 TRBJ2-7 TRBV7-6 CASSNRLAGDLSYEQYF TGTGCCAGCAGCAACCGACTAGCGGGGGACCTCTCCTACGAGCAGTACTTC
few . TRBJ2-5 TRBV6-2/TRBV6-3 CASSPTGFETQYF TGTGCCAGCAGCCCCACGGGATTTGAGACCCAGTACTTC
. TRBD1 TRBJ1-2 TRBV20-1 CSARGTDNYGYTF TGCAGTGCTAGGGGGACAGATAACTATGGCTACACCTTC
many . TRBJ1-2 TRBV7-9 CASSLDPGSSGRLTF TGTGCCAGCAGCTTAGACCCTGGGTCGTCAGGTAGACTCACCTTC
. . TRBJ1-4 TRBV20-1 CSALRRSNEKLFF TGCAGTGCTCTACGGAGGTCTAATGAAAAACTGTTTTTT
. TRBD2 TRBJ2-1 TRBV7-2 CASSSHQRGLNNEQFF TGTGCCAGCAGCTCCCACCAGCGGGGGCTTAACAATGAGCAGTTCTTC
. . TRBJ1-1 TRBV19 CASKDRPNTEAFF TGTGCCAGTAAAGACAGGCCGAACACTGAAGCTTTCTTT
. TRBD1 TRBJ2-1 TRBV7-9 CASSLEGMGDSRFF TGTGCCAGCAGCTTAGAAGGTATGGGGGACAGCCGGTTCTTC
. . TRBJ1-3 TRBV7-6 CASSLHRVGNTIYF TGTGCCAGCAGCTTACACAGGGTTGGAAACACCATATATTTT
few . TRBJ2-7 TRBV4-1 CASSPLGQGRTYEQYF TGCGCCAGCAGCCCACTGGGGCAGGGGCGGACCTACGAGCAGTACTTC
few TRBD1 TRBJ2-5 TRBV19 CASSPHGQGRWSDRETQYF TGTGCCAGTAGTCCCCACGGACAGGGGCGCTGGTCTGATCGGGAGACCCAGTACTTC
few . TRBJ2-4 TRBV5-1 CASGAKPGTEKNIQYF TGCGCCAGCGGCGCCAAGCCGGGGACCGAGAAAAACATTCAGTACTTC
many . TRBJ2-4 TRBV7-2 CASSLIGQVAKNIQYF TGTGCCAGCAGCTTAATCGGGCAGGTAGCCAAAAACATTCAGTACTTC
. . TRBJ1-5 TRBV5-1 CASSLGAGIGQPQHF TGCGCCAGCAGCTTGGGGGCAGGGATCGGCCAGCCCCAGCATTTT
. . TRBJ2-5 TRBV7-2 CASSSTNGDSKETQYF TGTGCCAGCAGCTCCACGAACGGGGACTCCAAAGAGACCCAGTACTTC
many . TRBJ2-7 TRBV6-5 CASSYSMETYEQYF TGTGCCAGCAGTTACTCTATGGAAACCTACGAGCAGTACTTC
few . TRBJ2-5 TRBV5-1 CASRPGYRQETQYF TGCGCCAGCAGACCCGGGTACAGGCAAGAGACCCAGTACTTC
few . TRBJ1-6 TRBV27 CAGVGPGEDNNSPLHF TGTGCCGGGGTAGGCCCGGGGGAAGATAATAATTCACCCCTCCACTTT
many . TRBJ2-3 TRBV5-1 CASSLRADGTDTQYF TGCGCCAGCAGCTTGAGGGCGGACGGCACAGATACGCAGTATTTT
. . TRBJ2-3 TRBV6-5 CASGLQQDTQYF TGTGCCAGCGGACTCCAACAAGATACGCAGTATTTT
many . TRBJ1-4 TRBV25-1 CASSGSPNEKLFF TGTGCCAGCAGTGGGAGTCCTAATGAAAAACTGTTTTTT
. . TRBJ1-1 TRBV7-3 CASSLKGGNTEAFF TGTGCCAGCAGCTTAAAAGGGGGGAACACTGAAGCTTTCTTT
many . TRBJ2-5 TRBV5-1 CASRGLAQETQYF TGCGCCAGCAGGGGACTCGCCCAAGAGACCCAGTACTTC
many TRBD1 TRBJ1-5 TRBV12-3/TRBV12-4 CASSLPGQGRGQPQHF TGTGCCAGCAGTTTACCGGGACAGGGCCGGGGCCAGCCCCAGCATTTT
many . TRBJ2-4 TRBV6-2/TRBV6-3 CASSYSKWLTKNIQYF TGTGCCAGCAGTTACTCGAAATGGCTAACCAAAAACATTCAGTACTTC